This T cell receptor (beta chain) was recorded in a study of blood T cell repertoires in COVID-19. Overall study context: Sources were T cells, B-cell-depleted T cells, or PBMCs; the material itself was cDNA or gDNA.

This CDR3 comprises 17 residues. V trimming: 3 bases; J trimming: 3 bases; junction bases outside the gene matches: 7. CDR1 KGHDR and CDR2 SFDVKD come from the germline V gene. Sequenced by immunoSEQ multiplex PCR; TCRdb stores in-frame clones only, minus some. The sample holds roughly 260,000 clones, around 86% seen once. Material for sequencing was peripheral blood. This clonotype was obtained from a man between 40 and 49 years old who had recovered from COVID-19. The rearrangement links TRBV24-1 to TRBJ2-3; the match to TRBD1 covers 11 bases. Here the CDR3 DNA reads TGTGCCACCAGTGATGCCACCGGGACAGGGGGAACAGATACGCAGTATTTT. Encoded protein: CATSDATGTGGTDTQYF.